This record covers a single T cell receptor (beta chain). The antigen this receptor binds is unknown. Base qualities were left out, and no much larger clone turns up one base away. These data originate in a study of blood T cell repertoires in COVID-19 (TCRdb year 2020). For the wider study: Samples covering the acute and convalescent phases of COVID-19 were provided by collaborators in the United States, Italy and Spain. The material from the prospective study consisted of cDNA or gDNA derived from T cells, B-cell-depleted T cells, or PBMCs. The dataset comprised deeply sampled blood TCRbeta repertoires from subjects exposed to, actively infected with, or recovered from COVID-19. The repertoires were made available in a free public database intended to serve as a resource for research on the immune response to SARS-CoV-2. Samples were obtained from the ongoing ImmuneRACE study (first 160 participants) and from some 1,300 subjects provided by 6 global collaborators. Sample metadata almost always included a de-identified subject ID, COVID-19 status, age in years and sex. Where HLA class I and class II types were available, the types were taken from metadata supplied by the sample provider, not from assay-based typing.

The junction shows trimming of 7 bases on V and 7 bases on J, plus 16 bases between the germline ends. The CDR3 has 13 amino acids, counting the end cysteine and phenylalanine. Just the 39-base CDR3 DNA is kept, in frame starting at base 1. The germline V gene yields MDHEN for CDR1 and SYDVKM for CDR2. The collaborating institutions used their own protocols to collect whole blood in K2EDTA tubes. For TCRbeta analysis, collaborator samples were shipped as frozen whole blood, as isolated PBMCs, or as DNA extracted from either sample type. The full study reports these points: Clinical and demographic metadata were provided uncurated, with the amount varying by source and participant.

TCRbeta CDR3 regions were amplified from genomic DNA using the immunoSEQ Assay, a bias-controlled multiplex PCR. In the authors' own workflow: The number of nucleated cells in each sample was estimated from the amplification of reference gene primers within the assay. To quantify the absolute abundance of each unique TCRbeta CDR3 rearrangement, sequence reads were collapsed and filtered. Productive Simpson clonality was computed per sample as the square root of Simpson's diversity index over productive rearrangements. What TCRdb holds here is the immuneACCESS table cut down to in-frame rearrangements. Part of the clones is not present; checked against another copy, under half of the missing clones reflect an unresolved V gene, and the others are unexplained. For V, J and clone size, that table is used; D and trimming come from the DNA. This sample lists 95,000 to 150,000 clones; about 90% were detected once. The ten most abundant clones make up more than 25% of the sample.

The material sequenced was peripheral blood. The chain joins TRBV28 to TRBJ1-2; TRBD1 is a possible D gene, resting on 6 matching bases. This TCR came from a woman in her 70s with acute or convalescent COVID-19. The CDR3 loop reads CASTSRGSSGYTF. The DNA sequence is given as TGTGCCAGCACCTCAAGGGGGTCTAGTGGCTACACCTTC.